This TCR beta chain was profiled in a study of CXCR3-negative and CXCR3-positive naive CD8 T cells. Study-wide findings and caveats: Greater hydrophobicity was found in TRB CDR3s of CXCR3-positive naive cells than of CXCR3-negative naive cells. Whereas memory cells differed, naive CXCR3-negative and CXCR3-positive cells shared similar TRBV-TRBJ usage.

A remark on this clonotype: The antigen is not known.

The authors prepared UMI-labeled TRB cDNA libraries by 5' RACE. TCRdb re-called the 5' RACE reads and shows each CDR3 protein once, DNA omitted. The sample has around 140,000 distinct CDR3 sequences, and its top ten clones hold approximately 0.51%. This CDR3 is built from 16 residues. Germline values: CDR1 SGHRS, CDR2 YFSETQ. The sequencing sample was made of naive CXCR3- CD8+ T cells from blood. Subset denoted: CD45RO-CCR7+CD27+CD95- naive CD8+ T cells lacking CXCR3 (TNR3-). The receptor's source is a human donor in good health. Some clones in this sample may be carry-over from other donors' samples. The chain joins TRBV5-1 to TRBJ1-1; TCRdb's D call of TRBD1 is untestable without DNA. This CDR3 is CASSLGWGGKGTEAFF.